This T cell receptor beta chain was captured in a study of blood T cell repertoires in COVID-19. This CDR3 has 16 amino acids. Germline lookup yields CDR1 MNHEY and CDR2 SVGAGI. Trimming took 4 bases from V and 10 from J; bases not matched to a gene: 13. Only in-frame clones appear in the TCRdb table, and some are missing; sequencing was by immunoSEQ multiplex PCR. The profile covers some 380,000 clones, with 90% appearing a single time and 6.5% taken by the ten largest. Sequenced: peripheral blood. The sequence came from a man between 18 and 35 years old with active or convalescent COVID-19. The V call is TRBV6-5, the J call TRBJ1-6, with TRBD1 identical over 7 bases. The CDR3 DNA reads as TGTGCCAGCAGTTCCCGACAGGGACACGGGAAATCACCCCTCCACTTT. It codes for CASSSRQGHGKSPLHF.